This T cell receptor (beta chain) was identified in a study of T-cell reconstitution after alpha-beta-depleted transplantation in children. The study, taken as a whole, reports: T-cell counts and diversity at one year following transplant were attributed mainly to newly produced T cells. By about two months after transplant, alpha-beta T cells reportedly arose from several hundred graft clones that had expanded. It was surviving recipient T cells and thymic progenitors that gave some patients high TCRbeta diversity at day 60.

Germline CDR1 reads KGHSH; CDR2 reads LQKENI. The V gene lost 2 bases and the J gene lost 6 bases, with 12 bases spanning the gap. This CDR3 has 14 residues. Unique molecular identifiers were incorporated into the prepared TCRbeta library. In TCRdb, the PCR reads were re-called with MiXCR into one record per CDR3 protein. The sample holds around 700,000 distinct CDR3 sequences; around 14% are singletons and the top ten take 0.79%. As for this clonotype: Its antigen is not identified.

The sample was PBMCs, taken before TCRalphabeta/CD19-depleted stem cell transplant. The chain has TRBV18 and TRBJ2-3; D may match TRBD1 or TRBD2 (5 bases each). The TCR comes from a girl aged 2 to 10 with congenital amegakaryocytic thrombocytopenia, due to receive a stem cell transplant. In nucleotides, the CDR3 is TGTGCCAGCTCACCAACGGGGCTCGCCGATACGCAGTATTTT. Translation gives CASSPTGLADTQYF.